This T cell receptor (beta chain) was found in a study of shared clonotypes between healthy human individuals. V was trimmed by 5 bases and J by 0 bases, leaving 8 bases between them. Germline-derived CDR1 and CDR2 are SEHNR and FQNEAQ (reference sequence). The CDR3 is made up of 14 amino acids. Per the original methods: For the immunoSEQ data, sequences were junction-only without quality scores, so filtering differed. Clones were read by immunoSEQ multiplex PCR, and TCRdb kept only the in-frame ones, dropping some. That table supplies the V and J calls and clone size; D and trimming were determined from the DNA. The repertoire has around 980,000 clones, approximately 80% of them found once; the top ten carry under 0.8%.

The source is a man between 18 and 29 years old in good health. Some clones in this sample may be carry-over from other donors' samples. Sequenced material: memory CD4+ T cells from PBMCs. Subset noted: CD45RA-negative fraction. The rearrangement links TRBV7-9 to TRBJ1-3; D might be TRBD1 (5 bases). The CDR3 DNA reads TGTGCCAGCAGCGGGGCCGTCTCTGGAAACACCATATATTTT. Residues: CASSGAVSGNTIYF.